This T cell receptor (beta chain) was recorded in a study of T cells after yellow fever vaccination. The study's findings and limits: Across the CD4 and CD8 compartments, a small share of clonotypes was present in both. By day 5 rather than day 15, the secondary response had peaked, though it was weaker. Most primary-vaccination clones reappeared after the booster (approximately 96% CD4, about 90% CD8).

The V end lost 4 bases, the J end lost 7 bases, and 8 bases lay between the germline ends. Germline V lookup: CDR1 SGHDT, CDR2 YYEEEE. The CDR3 loop spans 11 amino acids. Conversion of TCR transcripts into cDNA relied on 5'RACE template switching, which added a universal primer site and UMIs. A single record per CDR3 protein comes from TCRdb applying MiXCR to the 5' RACE reads. This sample has some 350,000 distinct CDR3 sequences, with approximately 5.7% found just once. The table lists this clonotype with a few counts. Its antigen is undetermined. This clonotype was obtained from a man aged 25 to 40 who received the YFV17D yellow fever vaccine. The sequencing here drew on PBMCs, taken 5 days after the yellow fever booster vaccination. The J gene is TRBJ2-5, the V gene TRBV5-6; D remains ambiguous. The CDR3 nucleotides are TGTGCCAGCAGCGTGACTTCGACCCAGTACTTC. Translated: CASSVTSTQYF.